This T cell receptor (beta chain) was sequenced for a study of blood T cell repertoires in COVID-19. CDR1 is KGHSH and CDR2 is LQKENI in the germline V gene. V gave up 1 base and J gave up 8 bases; unmatched junction bases: 8. This CDR3 spans 15 amino acids. Original analysis: How many nucleated cells were present was estimated from reference gene primer amplification. This table comes from immunoSEQ multiplex PCR, and its TCRdb copy is limited to in-frame clones, with some not included. V, J and clone size were drawn from that table, and D and trimming were deduced from the DNA. The data hold around 68,000 clones, with roughly 90% observed a single time.

The sample taken for sequencing was peripheral blood. The J gene is TRBJ2-1, the V gene TRBV18; 7 bases line up with TRBD2. This receptor was taken from a human donor in a cohort sampled during active COVID-19. In DNA form, the CDR3 reads TGTGCCAGCTCACCACAAAGGACTAGTGTAGATGAGCAGTTCTTC. Encoded protein: CASSPQRTSVDEQFF.